The entry that follows covers one T cell receptor beta chain sequence. The antigen remains undetermined. The study drew all its donors from Caucasian adults living in Nashville, Tennessee. The data were obtained in a study of shared clonotypes between healthy human individuals. Study information: Plates per donor: three CD4 naive, three CD4 memory, two CD8 naive, one CD8 memory.

Sequenced by immunoSEQ multiplex PCR; TCRdb stores in-frame clones only, minus some. The sample yields some 2.4 million clones, over 85% seen once. Study findings and constraints: With four donors compared, 5% to 5.5% of naive CD4 clonotypes were shared. Having only a few donors restricted how much genetic and exposure-history diversity was captured.

Sequenced material: naive CD4+ T cells from PBMCs. The subset is: CD45RA+ positively selected. This clonotype originated in a man younger than 35 in good health. Some clones in this sample may be carry-over from other donors' samples.

CDR3 amino acids: CASSVEGVGSYEQYF. The DNA of the CDR3 is TGTGCCAGCAGTGTAGAGGGGGTCGGCTCCTACGAGCAGTACTTC. This chain links TRBV6-1 with TRBJ2-7; tentatively, D is TRBD1 (6 bases). Trimming left V 4 bases short and J 0 bases short, with 13 bases between. The V gene's germline CDR1 is MNHNS and CDR2 SASEGT. CDR3 length: 15 amino acids.